This record covers a single TCR beta chain. The antigen is undetermined. cDNA libraries of TCR beta carried unique molecular identifiers. Roughly 500,000 cDNA molecules were obtained per 1 to 10 million input T cells. TCRdb recomputed calls from the PCR reads with MiXCR, one row per CDR3 protein. This sample yields roughly 620,000 distinct CDR3 sequences, of which roughly 47% are seen a single time; 1.5% to 2% belongs to the top ten. This specimen comes from a study of post-analysis software for immune sequencing data. Overall study results and limits: F-measure co-clustering was strong for batch-matched samples.

This receptor was taken from a girl aged 5-17 years with multiple sclerosis. Sequencing was done on a sample of blood.

The CDR3 coding sequence is TGTGCCAGCAGCCTGAGAGGGGAGTACTACAATGAGCAGTACTTC. Translating it yields CASSLRGEYYNEQYF. This chain joins TRBV5-6 and TRBJ2-5; perhaps D is TRBD1 or TRBD2 (5 bases each). The V gene's germline CDR1 is SGHDT and CDR2 YYEEEE. Trimming left V 4 bases short and J 11 bases short, with 24 bases between. There are 15 residues in the CDR3.